This TCR beta chain was documented in a study of cytomegalovirus exposure and HLA in healthy donors. Sequenced by immunoSEQ multiplex PCR; TCRdb stores in-frame clones only, minus some. Of about 88,000 clones in the sample, roughly 80% were seen once. This CDR3 comprises 16 residues. V was pared by 1 base and J by 3 bases, with 5 bases of the junction left unmatched. CDR1 and CDR2 from the germline V gene are KGHSH and LQKENI. From the roughly 120-subject validation cohort, which was separate from the approximately 720-subject first cohort, the donors were drawn. The source is a woman between 18 and 29 years old in good health and CMV-seropositive. The sample consisted of PBMCs. The chain recombines TRBV18 with TRBJ2-7; TRBD2 matches 11 bases. The DNA for the CDR3 is TGTGCCAGCTCACCACGCCCCGGGACTAGCGGCTACGAGCAGTACTTC. Protein product: CASSPRPGTSGYEQYF.